This T cell receptor beta chain was captured by sequencing in a study of cytomegalovirus exposure and HLA in healthy donors. Overall study findings and caveats: Most TCR sequences were seen very rarely across donors, but some public TCRs occurred in many. Earlier analysis looked at TCR beta V segments, and most were productive about 87% or about 30% of the time.

Note on this clone: Antigen specificity is unknown.

This CDR3 has 14 amino acids. The trim removed 4 bases at V and 1 base at J, leaving 3 bases unmatched. Germline values: CDR1 SGHKS, CDR2 YYEKEE (reference sequence). PCR employed 60 Vbeta and 13 Jbeta primers. Sequenced by immunoSEQ multiplex PCR; TCRdb stores in-frame clones only, minus some. In all, the sample yields about 210,000 clones. Sequenced: PBMCs. The chain uses TRBV5-5 and TRBJ1-1, with 8 positions matching TRBD1. The sequence was obtained from a woman younger than 45 in good health and CMV-seropositive. CDR3 amino acids: CASSRGQGNTEAFF. In DNA, the CDR3 is TGTGCCAGCAGCCGTGGACAGGGGAACACTGAAGCTTTCTTT.